The 14 T cell receptor beta chains given below trace back to one sample, sequenced in a study of blood T cell repertoires in COVID-19. The repertoire was sequenced with immunoSEQ multiplex PCR; TCRdb's copy has only in-frame clones and lacks some. The sample lists nearly 80,000 clones, more than 80% occurring once. The sequencing sample was made of peripheral blood. The receptors were gathered from a woman at least 80 years old with acute or convalescent COVID-19.

CDR3: CASSLAVGGNEQYF. The CDR3 nucleotides are TGTGCCAGCAGCTTAGCGGTTGGGGGCAACGAGCAGTACTTC. The chain combines TRBV7-2 with TRBJ2-7, with a tentative D call TRBD1 (6 bases). Between the trimmed V and J ends, which lost 0 bases and 5 bases, there was a span of 11 bases. This CDR3 spans 14 amino acids. CDR1 and CDR2 from the germline V gene are SGHTA and FQGNSA.

This rearrangement joins TRBV6-6 to TRBJ2-1; 10 bases map to TRBD1. The germline V gene encodes CDR1 MNHNY and CDR2 SVGAGI (reference sequence). The CDR3 consists of 14 residues. Trimming removed 2 bases from V and 9 bases from J; junction bases left unmatched: 4. CDR3 bases: TGTGCCAGCAGTTACAGGCGGGACAGGGGTGAGCAGTTCTTC. Its translation: CASSYRRDRGEQFF.

This clone has a single count. This chain links TRBV19 with TRBJ2-7, with D perhaps matching TRBD1 (7 bases). Per germline, CDR1 LNHDA and CDR2 SQIVND (reference sequence). The CDR3 totals 13 residues. Trimming removed 5 bases from V and 2 bases from J, with 10 bases in between. CDR3 DNA: TGTGCCAGTAGTGTCAGGGGGGCCTACGAGCAGTACTTC. It codes for CASSVRGAYEQYF.

The V gene is TRBV6-2 or TRBV6-3, the J gene TRBJ2-5; possibly TRBD2 for D (5 bases). In germline, CDR1 is MNHEY, CDR2 SVGEGT. The CDR3 is made up of 14 amino acids. The V gene lost 6 bases and the J gene lost 5 bases, with 16 bases spanning the gap. The chain's CDR3 is CASSLGRETETQYF. The CDR3 bases are TGTGCCAGCAGCCTAGGACGGGAAACGGAGACCCAGTACTTC.

The gene calls are TRBV5-4 and TRBJ2-3; unclear D gene. CDR3 length equals 15 residues. The V gene lost 1 base and the J gene lost 0 bases, with 9 bases spanning the gap. CDR1 is SGHNT and CDR2 is YYREEE in the germline V gene (reference sequence). CDR3 sequence: CASSLRVVSTDTQYF. For the CDR3, the DNA is TGTGCCAGCAGCTTGCGGGTAGTGAGCACAGATACGCAGTATTTT.

The chain has TRBV5-4 and TRBJ1-4, with 7 bases matching TRBD1. From germline, CDR1 is SGHNT and CDR2 YYREEE (reference sequence). The CDR3 is 15 residues long. Trimming took 1 base from V and 7 from J; bases not matched to a gene: 7. CDR3 amino acids: CASSLNTGVGEKLFF. The DNA for the CDR3 is TGTGCCAGCAGCTTGAACACAGGGGTTGGTGAAAAACTGTTTTTT.

The chain uses TRBV25-1 and TRBJ2-1, with 9 bases lining up with TRBD2. CDR3 size: 14 residues. V trimming: 5 bases; J trimming: 10 bases; junction bases outside the gene matches: 9. Per the germline V gene, CDR1 is MGHDK and CDR2 is SYGVNS. The CDR3 coding sequence is TGTGCCAGCAGTAAGGGACTAGCAGAAACCGAGCAGTTCTTC. This codes for CASSKGLAETEQFF.

V is TRBV5-5 and J is TRBJ2-4, with TRBD1 matching over 9 bases. The CDR3 consists of 15 residues. Germline V gene lookup returns CDR1 SGHKS and CDR2 YYEKEE (reference sequence). The J segment lost 10 bases and the V segment lost 0 bases, leaving 8 bases of the junction unmatched. The CDR3: CASSLAGTGMFIQYF. The CDR3 nucleotides read TGTGCCAGCAGCTTGGCCGGGACAGGGATGTTTATTCAGTACTTC.

The V gene is TRBV4-1, the J gene TRBJ2-3, with TRBD1 matching over 9 bases. Losses at the gene ends were 2 bases for V and 3 bases for J; bases not matched to a gene: 3. The CDR3 has 15 amino acids. Per the germline V gene, CDR1 is MGHRA and CDR2 is YSYEKL. CDR3 in amino acids: CASSQPGQGTDTQYF. The CDR3 region has the DNA TGCGCCAGCAGCCAACCGGGACAGGGAACAGATACGCAGTATTTT.

The V gene is TRBV2, the J gene TRBJ1-2; D gene uncertain. CDR3 size: 15 residues. The germline CDR1 and CDR2 sequences are SNHLY and FYNNEI. Deletions cut 0 bases from V and 5 bases from J, with 13 bases between. CDR3 sequence: CASSEAGNPAYGYTF. The CDR3 bases are TGTGCCAGCAGTGAAGCCGGGAATCCGGCTTATGGCTACACCTTC.

In DNA form, the CDR3 reads TGTGCCAGCAGTGAGTTTGATGGGGGCGCAGGCTATGGCTACACCTTC. Amino acids: CASSEFDGGAGYGYTF. V gene TRBV2 combines with J gene TRBJ1-2, with D tentatively TRBD1 (6 bases). CDR3 size: 16 residues. CDR1 is SNHLY, CDR2 FYNNEI, per germline. Trimming cost V 3 bases and J 4 bases, with 18 bases left between them.

V gene TRBV27 combines with J gene TRBJ1-5; D unresolved. Trimming removed 3 bases from V and 7 bases from J, with 10 bases in between. The CDR3 is 13 residues long. The germline V gene encodes CDR1 MNHEY and CDR2 SMNVEV (reference sequence). The CDR3 DNA reads TGTGCCAGCAGTTTCGAAGTCCGGCAGCCCCAGCATTTT. This translates into CASSFEVRQPQHF.

The V and J genes are TRBV4-1 and TRBJ2-1, with TRBD1 as a possible D gene (6 bases). Deletions cut 0 bases from V and 6 bases from J, with 15 bases between. The length of the CDR3 is 16 residues. The germline V gene encodes CDR1 MGHRA and CDR2 YSYEKL. The CDR3 bases are TGCGCCAGCAGCCAAGATACAGGGCTATACCCCAATGAGCAGTTCTTC. Translation gives CASSQDTGLYPNEQFF.

The chain uses TRBV27 and TRBJ1-2; TRBD1 might be the D (5 bases). This CDR3 region has 14 residues. Germline CDR1 MNHEY, CDR2 SMNVEV (reference sequence). V lost 2 bases, J lost 6 bases, and 13 bases lay in between. The CDR3 protein is CASSLQGRPNGYTF. DNA of the CDR3: TGTGCCAGCAGTTTACAGGGCCGACCGAATGGCTACACCTTC.